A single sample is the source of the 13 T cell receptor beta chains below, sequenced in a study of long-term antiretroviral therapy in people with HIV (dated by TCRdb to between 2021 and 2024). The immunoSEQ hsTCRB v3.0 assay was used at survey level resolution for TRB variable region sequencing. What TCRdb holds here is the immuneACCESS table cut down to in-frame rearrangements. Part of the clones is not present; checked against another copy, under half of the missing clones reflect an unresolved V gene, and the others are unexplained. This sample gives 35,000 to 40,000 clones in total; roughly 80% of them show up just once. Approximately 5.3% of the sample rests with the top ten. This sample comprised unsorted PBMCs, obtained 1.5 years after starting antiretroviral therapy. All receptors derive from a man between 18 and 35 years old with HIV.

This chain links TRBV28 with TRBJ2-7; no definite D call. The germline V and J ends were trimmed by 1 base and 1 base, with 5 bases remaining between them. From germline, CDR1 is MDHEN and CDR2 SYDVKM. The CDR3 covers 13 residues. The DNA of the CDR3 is TGTGCCAGCAGTTTATTAGCATCCTACGAGCAGTACTTC. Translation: CASSLLASYEQYF.

CDR3 bases: TGTGCCAGCAGCTTCGACAGCTCCTACGAGCAGTACTTC. The encoded protein is CASSFDSSYEQYF. This chain connects TRBV5-4 to TRBJ2-7, with D tentatively TRBD1 (5 bases). The CDR3 length is 13 residues. The germline V gene has CDR1 SGHNT and CDR2 YYREEE (reference sequence). V lost 2 bases and J lost 0, with 6 bases in between.

The CDR3 DNA sequence: TGCGCCAGCAGCTTGTTCAGGGTCGATGAGCAGTTCTTC. Translating gives CASSLFRVDEQFF. The V call is TRBV5-1, the J call TRBJ2-1, with a possible D match to TRBD1 (5 bases). The CDR3 runs 13 residues. Germline CDR1 is SGHRS and CDR2 is YFSETQ. Trimming took off 1 base at V and 8 bases at J, with 10 bases between the two ends.

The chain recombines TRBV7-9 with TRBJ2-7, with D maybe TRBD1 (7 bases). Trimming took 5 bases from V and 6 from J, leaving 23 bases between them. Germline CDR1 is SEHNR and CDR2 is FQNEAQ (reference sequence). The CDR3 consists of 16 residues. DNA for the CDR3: TGTGCCAGCAGCCCCCCCCTCACAGGGGCGGAGGGCGAGCAGTACTTC. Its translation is CASSPPLTGAEGEQYF. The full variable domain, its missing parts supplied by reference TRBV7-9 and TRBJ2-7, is DTGVSQNPRHKITKRGQNVTFRCDPISEHNRLYWYRQTLGQGPEFLTYFQNEAQLEKSRLLSDRFSAERPKGSFSTLEIQRTEQGDSAMYLCASSPPLTGAEGEQYFGPGTRLTVT.

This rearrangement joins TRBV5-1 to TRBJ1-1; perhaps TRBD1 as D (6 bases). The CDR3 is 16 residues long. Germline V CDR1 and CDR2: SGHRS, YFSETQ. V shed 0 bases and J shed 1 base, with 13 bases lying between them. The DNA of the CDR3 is TGCGCCAGCAGCTTGGCGGGGGGGGCTGCGAACACTGAAGCTTTCTTT. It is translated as CASSLAGGAANTEAFF.

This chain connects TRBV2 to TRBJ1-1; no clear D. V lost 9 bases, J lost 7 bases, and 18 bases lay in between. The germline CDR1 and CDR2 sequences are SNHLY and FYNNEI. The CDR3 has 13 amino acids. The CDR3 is CASLVWGSGEAFF. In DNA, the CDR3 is TGTGCCAGTCTGGTTTGGGGTTCCGGTGAAGCTTTCTTT.

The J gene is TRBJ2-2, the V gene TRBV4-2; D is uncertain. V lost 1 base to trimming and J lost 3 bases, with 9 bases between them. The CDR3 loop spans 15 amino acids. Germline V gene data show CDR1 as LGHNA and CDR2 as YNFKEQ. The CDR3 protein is CASSQGDSHTGELFF. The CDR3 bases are TGTGCCAGCAGCCAAGGGGATTCCCACACCGGGGAGCTGTTTTTT.

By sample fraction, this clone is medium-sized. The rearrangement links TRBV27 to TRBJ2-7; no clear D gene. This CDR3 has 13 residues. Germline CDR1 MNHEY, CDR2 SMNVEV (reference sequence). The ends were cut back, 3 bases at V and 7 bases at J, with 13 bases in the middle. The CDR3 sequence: CASSFTSAGEQYF. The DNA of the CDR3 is TGTGCCAGCAGTTTCACCAGTGCTGGGGAGCAGTACTTC.

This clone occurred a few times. CDR3 protein: CASSQLAGEGETQYF. The DNA of the CDR3 is TGTGCCAGCAGCCAACTAGCGGGAGAAGGAGAGACCCAGTACTTC. V is TRBV5-4 and J is TRBJ2-5; TRBD2 aligns across 11 bases. The V gene end was trimmed by 4 bases and the J gene end by 4 bases; junction bases not matched to a gene: 6. Germline CDR1 and CDR2: SGHNT and YYREEE (reference sequence). The CDR3 loop spans 15 amino acids.

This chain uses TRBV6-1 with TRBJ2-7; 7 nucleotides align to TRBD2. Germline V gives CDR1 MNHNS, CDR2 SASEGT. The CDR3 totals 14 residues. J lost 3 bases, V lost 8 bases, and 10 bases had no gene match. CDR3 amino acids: CASGMGGAGYEQYF. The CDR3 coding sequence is TGTGCCAGCGGAATGGGAGGGGCTGGCTACGAGCAGTACTTC.

The DNA of the CDR3 is TGTGCCAGCAGCTTGGGGGAGGCCTCCTACAATGAGCAGTTCTTC. Translated: CASSLGEASYNEQFF. V gene TRBV5-4 combines with J gene TRBJ2-1; a possible D gene is TRBD2 (6 bases). V was trimmed by 0 bases and J by 0 bases, leaving 7 bases between them. Germline CDR1 SGHNT, CDR2 YYREEE (reference sequence). CDR3 size: 15 residues.

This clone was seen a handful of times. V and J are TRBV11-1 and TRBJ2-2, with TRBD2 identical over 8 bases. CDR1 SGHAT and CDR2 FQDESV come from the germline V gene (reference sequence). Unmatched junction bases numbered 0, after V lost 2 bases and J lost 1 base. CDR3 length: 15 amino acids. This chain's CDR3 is CASSLLAGNTGELFF. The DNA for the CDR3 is TGTGCCAGCAGCTTACTAGCGGGGAACACCGGGGAGCTGTTTTTT.

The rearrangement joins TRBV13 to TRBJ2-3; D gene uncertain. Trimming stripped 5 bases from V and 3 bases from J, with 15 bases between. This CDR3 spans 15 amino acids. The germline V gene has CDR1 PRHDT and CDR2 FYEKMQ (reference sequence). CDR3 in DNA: TGTGCCAGCAGCCTGAGGAAGGGATTAACAGATACGCAGTATTTT. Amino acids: CASSLRKGLTDTQYF.